This TCR beta chain was sequenced during a study of identical twins. A single record per CDR3 protein comes from TCRdb applying MiXCR to the 5' RACE reads. The sample lists roughly 190,000 distinct CDR3 sequences, 15% to 20% seen once, with 40% in the top ten. This clonotype was detected a few times. Germline CDR1 and CDR2: SNHLY and FYNNEI. V lost 1 base to trimming and J lost 0 bases, with 8 bases between them. The CDR3 is 15 residues long. The sample was also reused in another study, on T cells expressing NK-cell markers.

This TCR was sampled from a woman aged 18-35 years in good health. Sequenced input: CD8+ T cells sorted from blood. This chain connects TRBV2 to TRBJ2-3; D is undetermined. CDR3 in DNA: TGTGCCAGCAGTGAAGGCTACCGGAGCACAGATACGCAGTATTTT. It yields the protein CASSEGYRSTDTQYF.